One sample yielded the 8 T cell receptor beta chains listed below, sequenced in a study of blood T cell repertoires in COVID-19. Profiling relied on immunoSEQ multiplex PCR, and the TCRdb table lists in-frame clones only, not all of them. The top ten hold about 2.7% of the sample, which has 180,000 or so clones, roughly 84% seen once. Sequencing was carried out using peripheral blood. These receptors were collected from a human donor with acute or convalescent COVID-19. The donor label of this sample is uncertain.

The rearrangement uses TRBV4-1 and TRBJ2-3; 10 nucleotides line up with TRBD2. This CDR3 has 16 amino acids. V was pared by 4 bases and J by 2 bases, with 6 bases of the junction left unmatched. Germline-derived CDR1 and CDR2 are MGHRA and YSYEKL. CDR3 sequence (DNA): TGCGCCAGCAGCCGTAGCGGGAGGAGGGACACAGATACGCAGTATTTT. Translated, it gives CASSRSGRRDTDTQYF.

The genes are TRBV28 and TRBJ1-6; D is ambiguous. Trimming pared 2 bases from V and 7 bases from J, leaving 12 bases between. The germline V gene has CDR1 MDHEN and CDR2 SYDVKM. The CDR3 has 15 amino acids. The CDR3 DNA reads as TGTGCCAGCAGTTTAGCGACACGAGAAAATTCACCCCTCCACTTT. It encodes CASSLATRENSPLHF. The variable domain in full, with the rest retrieved from reference TRBV28 and TRBJ1-6, is DVKVTQSSRYLVKRTGEKVFLECVQDMDHENMFWYRQDPGLGLRLIYFSYDVKMKEKGDIPEGYSVSREKKERFSLILESASTNQTSMYLCASSLATRENSPLHFGNGTRLTVT.

The gene calls are TRBV27 and TRBJ1-6, with D unresolved. V dropped 2 bases and J dropped 2 bases, with 10 bases sitting between them. Germline V gene data show CDR1 as MNHEY and CDR2 as SMNVEV (reference sequence). The CDR3 extends over 16 amino acids. This CDR3 reads CASSLVLGAYNSPLHF. CDR3 coding DNA: TGTGCCAGCAGTTTAGTGTTGGGCGCCTATAATTCACCCCTCCACTTT.

The chain carries TRBV29-1 and TRBJ2-1; TRBD2 matches at 14 bases. CDR1 SQVTM and CDR2 ANQGSEA come from the germline V gene. The CDR3 spans 15 residues. The V segment lost 3 bases and the J segment 10 bases; nucleotides outside the gene matches: 8. The CDR3 protein is CSVEGTWTSGGEQFF. CDR3 DNA: TGCAGCGTTGAGGGCACCTGGACTAGCGGGGGGGAGCAGTTCTTC.

J is TRBJ2-7 and V is TRBV4-2; a possible D gene is TRBD2 (6 bases). Trimming left V 3 bases short and J 0 bases short, with 12 bases between. CDR3 length: 15 amino acids. The germline V gene has CDR1 LGHNA and CDR2 YNFKEQ. CDR3: CASSHPGVNSYEQYF. DNA of the CDR3: TGTGCCAGCAGCCACCCGGGGGTAAACTCCTACGAGCAGTACTTC.

The rearrangement uses TRBV10-3 and TRBJ2-5; D not certain. Germline V gene lookup returns CDR1 ENHRY and CDR2 SYGVKD. This CDR3 contains 12 residues. The ends were cut back, 0 bases at V and 4 bases at J, with 3 bases in the middle. CDR3 in DNA: TGTGCCATCAGTGAGTCGGCAGAGACCCAGTACTTC. It codes for CAISESAETQYF.

This chain connects TRBV6-5 to TRBJ1-1; 7 bases match TRBD1. J lost 1 base, V lost 7 bases, and 12 bases had no gene match. The CDR3 contains 16 residues. Germline V gene lookup returns CDR1 MNHEY and CDR2 SVGAGI. The CDR3 coding sequence is TGTGCCAGCACTTATCTAACAGGGGATCGGAACACTGAAGCTTTCTTT. Translating gives CASTYLTGDRNTEAFF.

This clone was counted a few times. The rearrangement links TRBV6-6 to TRBJ1-1; D perhaps matches TRBD1 (5 bases). This CDR3 is built from 12 residues. Germline V gene data show CDR1 as MNHNY and CDR2 as SVGAGI (reference sequence). The germline V and J ends were trimmed by 3 bases and 7 bases, with 9 bases remaining between them. Written as DNA, the CDR3 is TGTGCCAGCAGTTATGGGACTCTTGAAGCTTTCTTT. Protein sequence: CASSYGTLEAFF.